This TCR beta chain was found in a study of blood T cell repertoires in COVID-19. Whole-study context: The cDNA or gDNA used as material had been derived from T cells, B-cell-depleted T cells, or PBMCs.

In the original analysis: Estimated nucleated cell counts came from reference gene primer amplification. Profiling relied on immunoSEQ multiplex PCR, and the TCRdb table lists in-frame clones only, not all of them. The DNA was the basis for D and trimming; V, J and clone size are from that table. The data hold about 140,000 clones, with approximately 86% observed a single time. The germline V gene has CDR1 GTSNPN and CDR2 SVGIG (reference sequence). The CDR3 runs 15 residues. Trimming left V 5 bases short and J 0 bases short, with 11 bases between. The source material was peripheral blood. The clonotype originates from a man aged 65 to 79 with acute or convalescent COVID-19. This rearrangement joins TRBV30 to TRBJ1-6, with D unresolved. CDR3 coding DNA: TGTGCCTGGCGACTAGGAAGCTCCTATAATTCACCCCTCCACTTT. This codes for CAWRLGSSYNSPLHF.